Listed here is a single TCR beta chain. Its antigen remains unidentified. Trimming shortened V by 7 bases and J by 7 bases, and 34 bases separated the two germline ends. This CDR3 contains 18 residues. Per germline, CDR1 SQVTM and CDR2 ANQGSEA. This specimen belongs to a study of vaccination effects on CD4 cells after COVID-19. Study details: After expansion with viral peptide pools in the ViraFEST assay, antigen-specific CD4+ T cells were sequenced. After the second dose, samples were taken at median day 72.

Study outcomes and limitations: In vaccinees who were healthy, merely 1 out of 255 vaccine-induced clones cross-reacted with common cold coronaviruses. Recruitment yielded few convalescent patients, and the study had no early post-infection timepoints.

Following culture for approximately ten days, CD4+ T cells were isolated. Participants received two doses of either the BNT162b2 or mRNA-1273 vaccine. TCRdb's copy holds only in-frame clones and misses some; the assay was immunoSEQ multiplex PCR. The data show approximately 38,000 clones, about 70% seen once. Source: CD4+ T cells from PBMCs cultured without peptide, taken after COVID-19 vaccination. V and J are TRBV29-1 and TRBJ1-2; D may be TRBD1 (6 bases). This TCR derives from a human donor who received a COVID-19 vaccine. The chain's CDR3 is CSATRHGDTGKVLRGYTF. The CDR3 DNA is TGCAGCGCTACCAGACACGGGGACACGGGGAAAGTATTGCGTGGCTACACCTTC. The variable domain in full, with the rest retrieved from reference TRBV29-1 and TRBJ1-2, is SAVISQKPSRDICQRGTSLTIQCQVDSQVTMMFWYRQQPGQSLTLIATANQGSEATYESGFVIDKFPISRPNLTFSTLTVSNMSPEDSSIYLCSATRHGDTGKVLRGYTFGSGTRLTVV.